A single sample is the source of the 7 T cell receptor beta chains below, sequenced in a study of blood T cell repertoires in COVID-19. Measured with immunoSEQ multiplex PCR; TCRdb has only the in-frame clones, and not every one. The sample includes 61,000 or so clones, roughly three quarters of them seen just once. Sequencing used peripheral blood. Source of these receptors: an older woman with acute or convalescent COVID-19.

The CDR3 nucleotides are TGTGCCAGCAGCATTATTACAGGGACTGAAGCTTTCTTT. It yields the protein CASSIITGTEAFF. This sequence joins TRBV7-9 and TRBJ1-1, with a tentative D call TRBD1 (6 bases). Germline CDR1 reads SEHNR; CDR2 reads FQNEAQ (reference sequence). The CDR3 length is 13 residues. V gave up 5 bases and J gave up 5 bases, with 12 bases separating them.

This rearrangement joins TRBV7-2 to TRBJ2-3, with 9 bases matching TRBD2. The CDR3 extends over 17 amino acids. V gave up 3 bases and J gave up 0 bases; unmatched junction bases: 7. The germline V gene has CDR1 SGHTA and CDR2 FQGNSA. CDR3 sequence reads: CASSFGRGGHSTDTQYF. The CDR3 DNA follows: TGTGCCAGCAGCTTCGGGCGGGGGGGGCATAGCACAGATACGCAGTATTTT.

The chain uses TRBV27 and TRBJ1-2, with D hard to call. The CDR3 sequence is 11 residues long. Trimming pared 5 bases from V and 7 bases from J, leaving 8 bases between. CDR1 and CDR2 from the germline V gene are MNHEY and SMNVEV (reference sequence). The CDR3 DNA reads TGTGCCAGCAGTCCAGGTCGTGGCTACACCTTC. Protein product: CASSPGRGYTF.

This chain links TRBV4-1 with TRBJ1-2; 7 bases match TRBD1. Germline V gene data show CDR1 as MGHRA and CDR2 as YSYEKL. V lost 2 bases and J lost 5; bases outside the gene matches: 2. The CDR3 length is 13 residues. This CDR3 reads CASSQSQGYGYTF. CDR3 DNA sequence: TGCGCCAGCAGCCAATCACAGGGGTATGGCTACACCTTC.

The chain recombines TRBV28 with TRBJ1-2; TRBD1 might be the D (5 bases). This CDR3 region has 12 residues. Germline lookup yields CDR1 MDHEN and CDR2 SYDVKM. V was pared by 4 bases and J by 8 bases, with 11 bases between. The CDR3 bases are TGTGCCAGCAGTTCGGGGAGGGGAGGCTACACCTTC. Protein: CASSSGRGGYTF.

J is TRBJ1-2 and V is TRBV5-1; D is perhaps TRBD1 (6 bases). There are 15 residues in the CDR3. Trimming shortened V by 4 bases and J by 8 bases, and 21 bases separated the two germline ends. Germline assignment: CDR1 SGHRS and CDR2 YFSETQ. The DNA for the CDR3 is TGCGCCAGCAGCCCGCTACAGGGATACCTAGGCGGCTACACCTTC. Its translation: CASSPLQGYLGGYTF.

This rearrangement joins TRBV5-4 to TRBJ1-4; TRBD1 might be the D (5 bases). Germline-derived CDR1 and CDR2 are SGHNT and YYREEE (reference sequence). Trimming shortened V by 3 bases and J by 7 bases, and 22 bases separated the two germline ends. The CDR3 covers 17 residues. CDR3 region: CASSWGLSTAAGEKLFF. The CDR3 DNA is TGTGCCAGCAGCTGGGGCCTTTCGACGGCCGCCGGTGAAAAACTGTTTTTT.